This TCR beta chain came from a study of blood T cell repertoires in COVID-19. The CDR3 totals 12 residues. The V gene end was trimmed by 4 bases and the J gene end by 9 bases; junction bases not matched to a gene: 3. The germline V gene has CDR1 MGHRA and CDR2 YSYEKL. TCRdb's copy holds only in-frame clones and misses some; the assay was immunoSEQ multiplex PCR. The sample contains approximately 200,000 clones, approximately 85% of which appear only once. The chain uses TRBV4-1 and TRBJ2-1; 7 nucleotides align to TRBD1. The sequenced material came from PBMCs or T cells enriched from blood (not recorded which). The TCR originated in a woman aged 25-40 years who had recovered from COVID-19. In DNA, the CDR3 is TGCGCCAGCAGCCCACAGGGGAGTGAGCAGTTCTTC. This codes for CASSPQGSEQFF.